This T cell receptor (beta chain) was documented in a study of T cells in Graves' hyperthyroidism and ophthalmopathy. RNA transcripts gave rise to amplified TCR beta CDR3 regions. RT-PCR in the first round (using the HTBI primer set) targeted the TCR CDR3. TCRdb re-analysed the multiplex PCR reads in MiXCR, keeping a single row per CDR3 protein. The table lists 300,000 to 350,000 distinct CDR3 sequences, around 17% of them singletons. On this clonotype: A much more abundant neighbour one base away suggests this may be a read error.

Germline CDR1 SGHAT, CDR2 FQNNGV. V was trimmed by 3 bases and J by 5 bases, leaving 17 bases between them. The CDR3 extends over 17 amino acids. This receptor was obtained from a man aged 30-40 years with Graves' hyperthyroidism. V gene TRBV11-2 combines with J gene TRBJ1-6, with D uncertain. Sequencing used blood. The CDR3 bases are TGTGCCAGCAGCTTCGGAGTCCGTCGAGGAAATAATTCACCCCTCCACTTT. The encoded protein is CASSFGVRRGNNSPLHF. Complete variable domain (other parts from reference TRBV11-2 and TRBJ1-6): EAGVAQSPRYKIIEKRQSVAFWCNPISGHATLYWYQQILGQGPKLLIQFQNNGVVDDSQLPKDRFSAERLKGVDSTLKIQPAKLEDSAVYLCASSFGVRRGNNSPLHFGNGTRLTVT.